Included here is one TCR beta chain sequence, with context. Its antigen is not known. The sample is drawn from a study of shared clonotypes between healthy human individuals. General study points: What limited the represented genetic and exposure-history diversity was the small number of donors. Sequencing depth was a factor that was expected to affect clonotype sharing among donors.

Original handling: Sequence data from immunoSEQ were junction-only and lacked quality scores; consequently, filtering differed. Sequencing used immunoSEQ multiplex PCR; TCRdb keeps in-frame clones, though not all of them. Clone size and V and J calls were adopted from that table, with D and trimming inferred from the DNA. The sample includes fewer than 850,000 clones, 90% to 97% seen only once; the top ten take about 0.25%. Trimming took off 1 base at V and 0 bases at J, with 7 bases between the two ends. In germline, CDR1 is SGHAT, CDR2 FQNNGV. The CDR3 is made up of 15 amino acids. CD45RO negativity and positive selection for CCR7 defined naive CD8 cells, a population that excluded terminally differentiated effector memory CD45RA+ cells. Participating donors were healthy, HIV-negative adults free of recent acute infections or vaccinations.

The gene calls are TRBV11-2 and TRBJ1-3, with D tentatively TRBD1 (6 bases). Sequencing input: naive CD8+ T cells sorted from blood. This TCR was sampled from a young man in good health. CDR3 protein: CASSLGDTSGNTIYF. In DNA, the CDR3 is TGTGCCAGCAGCTTAGGGGACACCTCTGGAAACACCATATATTTT.